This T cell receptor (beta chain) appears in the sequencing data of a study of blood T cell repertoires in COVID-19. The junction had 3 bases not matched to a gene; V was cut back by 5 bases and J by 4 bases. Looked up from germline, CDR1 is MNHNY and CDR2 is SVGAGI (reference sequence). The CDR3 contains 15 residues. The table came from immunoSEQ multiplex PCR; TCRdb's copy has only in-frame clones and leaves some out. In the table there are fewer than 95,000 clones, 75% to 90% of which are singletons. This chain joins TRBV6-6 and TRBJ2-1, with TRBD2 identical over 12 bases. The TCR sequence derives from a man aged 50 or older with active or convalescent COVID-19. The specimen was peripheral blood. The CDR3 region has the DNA TGTGCCAGCAGTGAGACTAGCGGGGGATACAATGAGCAGTTCTTC. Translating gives CASSETSGGYNEQFF.